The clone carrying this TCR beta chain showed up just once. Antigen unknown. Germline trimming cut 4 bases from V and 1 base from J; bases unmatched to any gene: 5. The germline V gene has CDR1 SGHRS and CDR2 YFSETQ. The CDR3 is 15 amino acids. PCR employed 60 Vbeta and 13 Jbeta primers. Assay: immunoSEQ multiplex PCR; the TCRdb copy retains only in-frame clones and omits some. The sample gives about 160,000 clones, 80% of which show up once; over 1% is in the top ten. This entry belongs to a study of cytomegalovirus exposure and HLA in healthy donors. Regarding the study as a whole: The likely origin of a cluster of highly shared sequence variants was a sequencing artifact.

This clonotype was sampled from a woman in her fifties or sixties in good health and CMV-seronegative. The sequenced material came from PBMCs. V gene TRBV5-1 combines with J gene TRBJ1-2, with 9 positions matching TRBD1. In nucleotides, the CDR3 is TGCGCCAGCAGCGGATGGGGACAGGGTAACTATGGCTACACCTTC. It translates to CASSGWGQGNYGYTF.